Following are 12 T cell receptor beta chains from one sample sequenced in a study of T cells after posttransplantation cyclophosphamide. Using immunoSEQ multiplex PCR, the repertoire was profiled, and TCRdb retains in-frame clones only, with some absent. Among tens of thousands of clones listed, around 88% were seen once. Sequencing input: PBMCs. Every receptor here comes from a woman in her sixties or seventies with a blood cancer, CMV-positive, and with a related stem cell donor.

The CDR3 reads CASTEGLAGEQFF. The CDR3 region has the DNA TGTGCCAGCACCGAAGGGCTAGCAGGTGAGCAGTTCTTC. The chain couples TRBV7-9 to TRBJ2-1; perhaps TRBD2 as D (5 bases). CDR1 SEHNR and CDR2 FQNEAQ come from the germline V gene (reference sequence). The length of the CDR3 is 13 residues. Trimming removed 7 bases at V and 9 bases at J, with 16 bases between.

This chain connects TRBV29-1 to TRBJ1-1; perhaps TRBD1 as D (5 bases). V was clipped by 7 bases and J by 5 bases, with 8 bases between them. Germline V lookup: CDR1 SQVTM, CDR2 ANQGSEA. The CDR3 is 10 amino acids. CDR3 in amino acids: CSGRGTEAFF. The CDR3 DNA reads TGCAGCGGAAGGGGTACTGAAGCTTTCTTT.

The chain couples TRBV5-6 to TRBJ2-1; 9 bases line up with TRBD2. Germline CDR1 and CDR2: SGHDT and YYEEEE. The CDR3 length is 14 residues. J was trimmed by 12 bases and V by 0 bases; bases with no gene match: 7. Here the CDR3 DNA reads TGTGCCAGCAGCTTGGTTGGGCGGGAGGGCTGGCAGTTCTTC. Protein product: CASSLVGREGWQFF.

The genes are TRBV6-1 and TRBJ1-1; D may be TRBD1 (5 bases). CDR3 size: 14 residues. The V and J ends lost 5 bases and 2 bases respectively, with 12 bases between them. Germline V lookup: CDR1 MNHNS, CDR2 SASEGT. The CDR3 DNA follows: TGTGCCAGCAGTTTACAGGATTTCAACACTGAAGCTTTCTTT. As protein: CASSLQDFNTEAFF.

The chain links TRBV4-1 to TRBJ2-3; 11 nucleotides agree with TRBD1. The germline V gene encodes CDR1 MGHRA and CDR2 YSYEKL. CDR3 length: 16 residues. With V trimmed by 1 base and J by 4 bases, 4 bases remained unmatched. The DNA of the CDR3 is TGCGCCAGCAGCCAAGGGGACAGGGGGATTGCAGATACGCAGTATTTT. As protein: CASSQGDRGIADTQYF.

This clone was picked up one time. This chain connects TRBV2 to TRBJ2-3; D might be TRBD2 (6 bases). Germline values: CDR1 SNHLY, CDR2 FYNNEI. The CDR3 is 14 amino acids. Deletions cut 6 bases from V and 9 bases from J, with 19 bases between. The CDR3 DNA is TGTGCCAGCAGGGCCTCCGGGAGCGGCTTAACGCAGTATTTT. Protein: CASRASGSGLTQYF. Full variable domain (outside the CDR3, taken from reference TRBV2 and TRBJ2-3): EPEVTQTPSHQVTQMGQEVILRCVPISNHLYFYWYRQILGQKVEFLVSFYNNEISEKSEIFDDQFSVERPDGSNFTLKIRSTKLEDSAMYFCASRASGSGLTQYFGPGTRLTVL.

The rearrangement uses TRBV13 and TRBJ2-1, with 8 bases fitting TRBD2. V lost 5 bases to trimming and J lost 5 bases; unmatched junction nucleotides: 8. Germline CDR1 and CDR2: PRHDT and FYEKMQ (reference sequence). CDR3 length: 15 amino acids. The CDR3 coding sequence is TGTGCCAGCAGCGGTTCAGAGCGGGAGAACAATGAGCAGTTCTTC. Amino acid sequence: CASSGSERENNEQFF.

This clone was observed once. The chain combines TRBV7-7 with TRBJ2-1; 10 bases line up with TRBD2. V shed 3 bases and J 7 bases; nucleotides not matched to a gene: 6. Germline V gene lookup returns CDR1 SSHAT and CDR2 FNYEAQ (reference sequence). CDR3 length: 15 residues. CDR3: CASSFGTSAVNEQFF. The CDR3 bases are TGTGCCAGCAGCTTTGGGACTAGCGCCGTTAATGAGCAGTTCTTC.

The chain carries TRBV30 and TRBJ2-7; perhaps TRBD2 as D (5 bases). The CDR3 is 12 residues long. V was shortened by 5 bases and J by 0 bases, with 8 bases between the two germline ends. Germline V gene data show CDR1 as GTSNPN and CDR2 as SVGIG (reference sequence). This CDR3 is CAWSGFSYEQYF. Here the CDR3 DNA reads TGTGCCTGGTCGGGATTCTCCTACGAGCAGTACTTC.

CDR3 sequence reads: CASSIQGGDTEAFF. The CDR3 bases are TGTGCCAGCAGCATACAGGGGGGAGACACTGAAGCTTTCTTT. The V gene is TRBV7-3, the J gene TRBJ1-1; TRBD1 aligns across 8 bases. The CDR3 spans 14 residues. The germline V gene encodes CDR1 SGHTA and CDR2 FQGTGA. V gave up 5 bases and J gave up 3 bases; unmatched junction bases: 5. The whole variable domain, remainder taken from reference TRBV7-3 and TRBJ1-1, is GAGVSQTPSNKVTEKGKYVELRCDPISGHTALYWYRQSLGQGPEFLIYFQGTGAADDSGLPNDRFFAVRPEGSVSTLKIQRTERGDSAVYLCASSIQGGDTEAFFGQGTRLTVV.

The CDR3 DNA sequence: TGCGCCAGCAGCCCGCTAGGCAGGGCGGACACCGGGGAGCTGTTTTTT. Translating gives CASSPLGRADTGELFF. This chain links TRBV4-1 with TRBJ2-2, with a weak D call TRBD1 (5 bases). V lost 4 bases, J lost 3 bases, and 15 bases lay in between. This CDR3 has 16 residues. The germline gives CDR1 MGHRA, CDR2 YSYEKL.

J is TRBJ2-7 and V is TRBV6-1; D unresolved. This CDR3 is 16 amino acids long. V dropped 2 bases and J dropped 3 bases, with 17 bases sitting between them. Germline V CDR1 and CDR2: MNHNS, SASEGT. CDR3: CASSEYLGGYYYEQYF. CDR3 bases: TGTGCCAGCAGTGAATATTTGGGTGGATACTACTACGAGCAGTACTTC.